The next 25 T cell receptor beta chains were all read from a single sample in a study of cytomegalovirus exposure and HLA in healthy donors. The assay was immunoSEQ multiplex PCR, and TCRdb's table has in-frame clones only and misses some. Of tens of thousands of clones listed, approximately 90% are singletons. The specimen was PBMCs. Every receptor here comes from a young woman in good health and CMV-seropositive.

The chain employs TRBV7-2 and TRBJ2-7; a weak D match, TRBD2 (6 bases). The CDR3 consists of 16 residues. Trimming took 1 base from V and 3 from J, leaving 16 bases between them. From germline, CDR1 is SGHTA and CDR2 FQGNSA. CDR3 nucleotide sequence: TGTGCCAGCAGCTTAGATCCGCCTAGGGACTTCTACGAGCAGTACTTC. Amino acids: CASSLDPPRDFYEQYF.

This rearrangement joins TRBV9 to TRBJ2-7; possibly TRBD2 for D (5 bases). Germline values: CDR1 SGDLS, CDR2 YYNGEE. The CDR3 spans 16 residues. Trimming removed 0 bases at V and 6 bases at J, with 19 bases between. The DNA of the CDR3 is TGTGCCAGCAGCGTAGCATCTGAACTAGTGGTTTCCGAGCAGTACTTC. It codes for CASSVASELVVSEQYF.

J is TRBJ2-1 and V is TRBV14; TRBD2 matches at 11 bases. V trimming: 0 bases; J trimming: 9 bases; junction bases outside the gene matches: 10. Germline V gene data show CDR1 as SGHDN and CDR2 as FVKESK. CDR3 length equals 17 residues. The DNA of the CDR3 is TGTGCCAGCAGCCAAGAAGGGCGACTAGCGGGACTCGGTGAGCAGTTCTTC. Its protein is CASSQEGRLAGLGEQFF.

A single count supports this clone. The CDR3 protein is CASRNPRDYRSYEQYF. The CDR3 DNA is TGTGCCAGCAGGAATCCGCGGGACTATAGGTCCTACGAGCAGTACTTC. The V and J genes are TRBV28 and TRBJ2-7; 7 positions match TRBD2. V shed 6 bases and J 1 base; nucleotides not matched to a gene: 12. This CDR3 is 16 amino acids long. Looked up from germline, CDR1 is MDHEN and CDR2 is SYDVKM.

The J gene is TRBJ2-7, the V gene TRBV2, with 10 bases aligning to TRBD2. Trimming at V came to 7 bases and at J to 0 bases, leaving 6 bases not matched to a gene. This CDR3 has 15 residues. Per the germline V gene, CDR1 is SNHLY and CDR2 is FYNNEI. This CDR3 reads CASKQREGPSYEQYF. The CDR3 DNA follows: TGTGCCAGCAAGCAGCGGGAGGGACCCTCCTACGAGCAGTACTTC.

This clone was detected once. This chain connects TRBV11-2 to TRBJ1-6; no firm D call. V was trimmed by 3 bases and J by 9 bases, leaving 15 bases between them. Germline-derived CDR1 and CDR2 are SGHAT and FQNNGV. This CDR3 has 15 amino acids. CDR3 nucleotide sequence: TGTGCCAGCAGCTTTCAGGCCTCCCCCGGTTCACCCCTCCACTTT. Its protein product is CASSFQASPGSPLHF. The full variable domain, rest sourced from reference TRBV11-2 and TRBJ1-6, is EAGVAQSPRYKIIEKRQSVAFWCNPISGHATLYWYQQILGQGPKLLIQFQNNGVVDDSQLPKDRFSAERLKGVDSTLKIQPAKLEDSAVYLCASSFQASPGSPLHFGNGTRLTVT.

V and J are TRBV5-4 and TRBJ2-5; TRBD2 matches 7 bases. The CDR3 totals 14 residues. Looked up from germline, CDR1 is SGHNT and CDR2 is YYREEE (reference sequence). Trimming removed 5 bases from V and 5 bases from J; junction bases left unmatched: 9. CDR3 amino acids: CASRNPGLMETQYF. The DNA for the CDR3 is TGTGCCAGCAGGAATCCGGGACTAATGGAGACCCAGTACTTC.

This chain uses TRBV7-8 with TRBJ2-5, with 7 bases aligning to TRBD2. Germline V gene lookup returns CDR1 SGHVS and CDR2 FQNEAQ. The V segment lost 5 bases and the J segment 1 base; nucleotides outside the gene matches: 10. The CDR3 loop spans 16 amino acids. The CDR3 reads CASSTLGRVGQETQYF. CDR3 DNA sequence: TGTGCCAGCAGCACCCTAGGGAGGGTAGGCCAAGAGACCCAGTACTTC.

CDR3 in amino acids: CSARRGEKLFF. The CDR3 DNA is TGCAGCGCCCGGAGAGGGGAAAAACTGTTTTTT. This rearrangement joins TRBV29-1 to TRBJ1-4; unclear D gene. Germline CDR1 reads SQVTM; CDR2 reads ANQGSEA. V lost 7 bases and J 8 bases, leaving 11 bases between the germline ends. CDR3 length: 11 residues.

The chain links TRBV15 to TRBJ2-1; 8 nucleotides agree with TRBD2. Germline loops: CDR1 LNHNV, CDR2 YYDKDF (reference sequence). Trimming took 3 bases from V and 2 from J; bases not matched to a gene: 3. This CDR3 is built from 15 residues. For the CDR3, the DNA is TGTGCCACCAGCAGGAGCGGGGGAACCTACAATGAGCAGTTCTTC. Amino acid sequence: CATSRSGGTYNEQFF.

The chain joins TRBV6-5 to TRBJ2-5, with 7 bases lining up with TRBD2. The CDR3 is made up of 15 amino acids. Germline values: CDR1 MNHEY, CDR2 SVGAGI. Germline trimming cut 2 bases from V and 6 bases from J; bases unmatched to any gene: 9. In DNA, the CDR3 is TGTGCCAGCAGTTACCCCCCTAGCGGCCAGCAGACCCAGTACTTC. Amino acid sequence: CASSYPPSGQQTQYF.

This chain joins TRBV4-2 and TRBJ2-5, with D tentatively TRBD2 (5 bases). The germline V gene has CDR1 LGHNA and CDR2 YNFKEQ. V was cut by 1 base and J by 5 bases, with 14 bases left in between. The CDR3 runs 15 residues. In DNA form, the CDR3 reads TGTGCCAGCAGCCAAGCAGCTAGCCACGATGAGACCCAGTACTTC. Protein product: CASSQAASHDETQYF.

The rearrangement uses TRBV7-8 and TRBJ2-3; maybe TRBD1 (6 bases). CDR1 and CDR2 from the germline V gene are SGHVS and FQNEAQ. The V end was cut by 1 base, the J end by 4 bases, with 9 bases between. The CDR3 has 14 residues. This chain's CDR3 is CASSLVGGSDTQYF. The CDR3 DNA reads as TGTGCCAGCAGCTTAGTAGGGGGTTCAGATACGCAGTATTTT.

The chain has TRBV7-9 and TRBJ1-2; 10 bases are a match to TRBD1. The V gene's germline CDR1 is SEHNR and CDR2 FQNEAQ (reference sequence). The CDR3 is 16 residues long. The trim removed 5 bases at V and 6 bases at J, leaving 12 bases unmatched. CDR3 loop: CASSQIRTGGRNGYTF. The CDR3 DNA sequence: TGTGCCAGCAGCCAAATTCGGACAGGGGGTAGAAATGGCTACACCTTC.

The chain links TRBV9 to TRBJ1-1, with 7 positions matching TRBD1. V dropped 4 bases and J dropped 0; count of bases not matched to a gene: 6. This CDR3 contains 15 residues. In germline, CDR1 is SGDLS, CDR2 YYNGEE. Written as DNA, the CDR3 is TGTGCCAGCAGCCCCCCGGACAGGATGAACACTGAAGCTTTCTTT. It codes for CASSPPDRMNTEAFF. Full variable domain (rest looked up from reference TRBV9 and TRBJ1-1): DSGVTQTPKHLITATGQRVTLRCSPRSGDLSVYWYQQSLDQGLQFLIQYYNGEERAKGNILERFSAQQFPDLHSELNLSSLELGDSALYFCASSPPDRMNTEAFFGQGTRLTVV.

The chain is built from TRBV5-6 and TRBJ2-2, with TRBD1 matching 10 bases. The CDR3 has 16 amino acids. The V gene end was trimmed by 5 bases and the J gene end by 6 bases; junction bases not matched to a gene: 10. Germline V gives CDR1 SGHDT, CDR2 YYEEEE. The CDR3 nucleotides read TGTGCCAGCAGGACGACCGGGACAGGGGCGGCCGGGGAGCTGTTTTTT. Translation gives CASRTTGTGAAGELFF.

This chain uses TRBV27 with TRBJ2-4, with 7 positions matching TRBD2. CDR3 length: 14 amino acids. Trimming at V came to 5 bases and at J to 8 bases, leaving 9 bases not matched to a gene. Germline V gives CDR1 MNHEY, CDR2 SMNVEV (reference sequence). CDR3: CASSTPGLPYIQYF. CDR3 coding DNA: TGTGCCAGCAGTACTCCGGGACTACCCTACATTCAGTACTTC.

This clone was seen just once. The CDR3 sequence: CASRWGQDRNSPLHF. In DNA form, the CDR3 reads TGTGCCAGTAGATGGGGACAGGATAGAAATTCACCCCTCCACTTT. The rearrangement links TRBV19 to TRBJ1-6; 8 positions agree with TRBD1. J gave up 7 bases and V 6 bases, and 8 bases lay outside the gene matches. Germline V CDR1 and CDR2: LNHDA, SQIVND (reference sequence). The CDR3 has 15 residues. The full variable domain, completed using reference TRBV19 and TRBJ1-6, is DGGITQSPKYLFRKEGQNVTLSCEQNLNHDAMYWYRQDPGQGLRLIYYSQIVNDFQKGDIAEGYSVSREKKESFPLTVTSAQKNPTAFYLCASRWGQDRNSPLHFGNGTRLTVT.

V usage is TRBV4-3 and J usage is TRBJ2-7; 13 bases are shared with TRBD2. The ends lost 0 bases at V and 2 bases at J; junction bases unmatched: 13. This CDR3 comprises 20 residues. Germline loops: CDR1 LGHNA, CDR2 YSLEER. CDR3 DNA sequence: TGCGCCAGCAGCCAAGAGTACATGATCACCACTAGCGGGGGGGCCTACGAGCAGTACTTC. Protein product: CASSQEYMITTSGGAYEQYF.

CDR3 sequence: CASSTDRDQPQHF. The CDR3 nucleotides are TGTGCCAGCAGCACGGACAGGGATCAGCCCCAGCATTTT. The chain has TRBV6-6 and TRBJ1-5; 8 bases map to TRBD1. V gave up 6 bases and J gave up 5 bases; unmatched junction bases: 3. The CDR3 is 13 residues long. CDR1 and CDR2 (germline): MNHNY, SVGAGI (reference sequence).

Here the CDR3 DNA reads TGTGCCAGCCGGCCAAGGGCTAGCGGGGGGTCCCGACAAGAGACCCAGTACTTC. The encoded protein is CASRPRASGGSRQETQYF. V and J are TRBV7-8 and TRBJ2-5, with 11 bases aligning to TRBD2. V lost 8 bases, J lost 2 bases, and 16 bases stayed unmatched. The CDR3 consists of 18 residues. CDR1 SGHVS and CDR2 FQNEAQ come from the germline V gene.

This CDR3 reads CASSSAGTESNGYTF. The CDR3 nucleotides are TGTGCCAGCAGTTCCGCCGGGACAGAGAGTAATGGCTACACCTTC. The chain couples TRBV28 to TRBJ1-2, with TRBD1 matching over 7 bases. The CDR3 totals 15 residues. The germline V gene has CDR1 MDHEN and CDR2 SYDVKM. After removal of 4 bases from V and 6 bases from J, the junction contained 11 bases not matched to a gene.

V is TRBV6-1 and J is TRBJ2-1; 11 nucleotides align to TRBD2. The CDR3 loop spans 16 amino acids. Germline loops: CDR1 MNHNS, CDR2 SASEGT. After removal of 1 base from V and 7 bases from J, the junction contained 6 bases not matched to a gene. CDR3 sequence: CASSEGASGRRNEQFF. As DNA, the CDR3 is TGTGCCAGCAGTGAAGGGGCTAGCGGGAGGAGGAATGAGCAGTTCTTC.

The V call is TRBV6-6, the J call TRBJ2-5, with D maybe TRBD1 (6 bases). There are 15 residues in the CDR3. The ends were cut back, 5 bases at V and 0 bases at J, with 13 bases in the middle. Per the germline V gene, CDR1 is MNHNY and CDR2 is SVGAGI (reference sequence). CDR3 in amino acids: CASSDLQGYQETQYF. CDR3 nucleotides: TGTGCCAGCAGTGACTTACAGGGATACCAAGAGACCCAGTACTTC.

This sequence joins TRBV4-1 and TRBJ1-5; unclear D gene. Trimming took 1 base from V and 4 from J, leaving 14 bases between them. CDR1 MGHRA and CDR2 YSYEKL come from the germline V gene. There are 16 residues in the CDR3. CDR3 amino acids: CASSQAEGAHNQPQHF. For the CDR3, the DNA is TGCGCCAGCAGCCAAGCCGAGGGAGCCCATAATCAGCCCCAGCATTTT.